The 13 T cell receptor beta chains listed next were all sequenced from one sample in a study of shared clonotypes between healthy human individuals. Naivety among CD8 cells was defined by CD45RO negativity and positive CCR7 selection, thereby excluding terminally differentiated effector memory CD45RA+ cells. Method: immunoSEQ multiplex PCR; TCRdb's copy keeps in-frame clones and lacks some. The data show around 2,000,000 clones, roughly 95% seen once. The sequencing sample was made of naive CD8+ T cells sorted from blood. The receptors come from a man between 18 and 35 years old in good health.

This clone has just one count. V gene TRBV21-1 combines with J gene TRBJ1-5. TRBV21-1 is an annotated pseudogene. The CDR3 totals 16 residues. The CDR3 DNA sequence: TGTGCCAGCAGCAAAGCGCAATGGGGACCTAATCAGCCCCAGCATTTT. Its protein product is CASSKAQWGPNQPQHF.

V gene TRBV11-2 combines with J gene TRBJ1-2; D is perhaps TRBD1 (5 bases). There are 15 residues in the CDR3. Trimming removed 1 base from V and 4 bases from J, with 13 bases in between. Germline V gene data show CDR1 as SGHAT and CDR2 as FQNNGV. CDR3 DNA sequence: TGTGCCAGCAGCTTAGCGGCAGGGAAAGGCTATGGCTACACCTTC. It translates to CASSLAAGKGYGYTF.

The chain couples TRBV28 to TRBJ2-3, with D possibly TRBD1 on 5 matching bases. Trimming took 2 bases from V and 2 from J, leaving 14 bases between them. Germline V gene data show CDR1 as MDHEN and CDR2 as SYDVKM. There are 16 residues in the CDR3. The CDR3 is CASSLEDILITDTQYF. The CDR3 DNA reads TGTGCCAGCAGTTTAGAGGACATTTTAATCACAGATACGCAGTATTTT.

With regard to this clone: Being one base from a much bigger clone, this may be a read error. Other DNA sequences in this sample translate to the same CDR3. The CDR3 bases are TGTGCCAGCAGCGTAGGCGGGAGCCCCTACGAGCAGTACTTC. Amino acid sequence: CASSVGGSPYEQYF. The chain combines TRBV9 with TRBJ2-7; TRBD2 agrees at 7 bases. The CDR3 sequence is 14 residues long. Germline CDR1 SGDLS, CDR2 YYNGEE. V was clipped by 0 bases and J by 2 bases; unmatched bases: 2.

CDR3 protein: CASRAGDNYGYTF. The CDR3 nucleotides read TGTGCCAGCAGGGCCGGAGATAACTATGGCTACACCTTC. This chain uses TRBV9 with TRBJ1-2; no definite D call. The CDR3 totals 13 residues. The germline CDR1 and CDR2 sequences are SGDLS and YYNGEE. V lost 5 bases and J lost 1, with 9 bases in between.

This chain connects TRBV4-1 to TRBJ2-2, with D tentatively TRBD2 (6 bases). Germline V gene sequence: CDR1 MGHRA, CDR2 YSYEKL. V lost 4 bases and J 6 bases, leaving 12 bases between the germline ends. This CDR3 has 14 amino acids. DNA for the CDR3: TGCGCCAGCAGCCCGGAGGGGCTGGCCGGGGAGCTGTTTTTT. Amino acid sequence: CASSPEGLAGELFF.

This clone has a handful of counts. This chain joins TRBV30 and TRBJ1-5, with TRBD1 matching over 7 bases. Per germline, CDR1 GTSNPN and CDR2 SVGIG (reference sequence). The CDR3 is 13 amino acids. V trimming: 3 bases; J trimming: 7 bases; junction bases outside the gene matches: 6. In DNA form, the CDR3 reads TGTGCCTGGAGCGGCAACAGGGGCCAGCCCCAGCATTTT. Its protein is CAWSGNRGQPQHF.

This chain uses TRBV7-9 with TRBJ2-7; a weak D match, TRBD1 (6 bases). The CDR3 runs to 15 residues. Germline V lookup: CDR1 SEHNR, CDR2 FQNEAQ (reference sequence). Between the trimmed V and J ends, which lost 4 bases and 0 bases, there was a span of 13 bases. The CDR3, as DNA: TGTGCCAGCAGCTACACGACAGGTACCTCCTACGAGCAGTACTTC. Encoded protein: CASSYTTGTSYEQYF.

The V call is TRBV2, the J call TRBJ1-5; 8 bases map to TRBD1. The CDR3 runs to 16 residues. CDR1 is SNHLY, CDR2 FYNNEI, per germline. Trimming at V came to 3 bases and at J to 3 bases, leaving 7 bases not matched to a gene. CDR3 sequence: CASSDTTGANNQPQHF. CDR3 nucleotide sequence: TGTGCCAGCAGTGATACGACAGGGGCTAACAATCAGCCCCAGCATTTT. The complete variable domain, with remaining parts taken from reference TRBV2 and TRBJ1-5, reads EPEVTQTPSHQVTQMGQEVILRCVPISNHLYFYWYRQILGQKVEFLVSFYNNEISEKSEIFDDQFSVERPDGSNFTLKIRSTKLEDSAMYFCASSDTTGANNQPQHFGDGTRLSIL.

As concerns this clone: In the same sample, other DNA sequences code for this CDR3. In nucleotides, the CDR3 is TGCGCCAGCAGCCTACCGGGACAGGGGGATGGCTACACCTTC. Protein: CASSLPGQGDGYTF. V is TRBV5-1 and J is TRBJ1-2; 11 bases are a match to TRBD1. The ends lost 4 bases at V and 6 bases at J; junction bases unmatched: 5. Germline CDR1 reads SGHRS; CDR2 reads YFSETQ. The CDR3 runs 14 residues.

V is TRBV11-2 and J is TRBJ1-6, with D perhaps matching TRBD1 (5 bases). Trimming took off 4 bases at V and 8 bases at J, with 15 bases between the two ends. CDR1 is SGHAT and CDR2 is FQNNGV in the germline V gene. This CDR3 has 15 residues. CDR3 DNA: TGTGCCAGCAGCTACCACCGGGACGTCGATTCACCCCTCCACTTT. Protein: CASSYHRDVDSPLHF.

The chain joins TRBV7-9 to TRBJ2-6; no firm D call. Trimming stripped 5 bases from V and 1 base from J, with 12 bases between. CDR3 size: 16 residues. The germline gives CDR1 SEHNR, CDR2 FQNEAQ (reference sequence). CDR3 DNA sequence: TGTGCCAGCAGCGCCGTGGTAGGGTCTGGGGCCAACGTCCTGACTTTC. Translation gives CASSAVVGSGANVLTF.

V gene TRBV18 combines with J gene TRBJ2-5, with a tentative D call TRBD1 (5 bases). V was trimmed by 7 bases and J by 1 base, leaving 10 bases between them. CDR3 length: 13 amino acids. CDR1 is KGHSH and CDR2 is LQKENI in the germline V gene. Here the CDR3 DNA reads TGTGCCAGCTTTCACCAGGGCCAAGAGACCCAGTACTTC. It codes for CASFHQGQETQYF.